A single TCR beta chain is shown here with its context. The source of the sample is a study of radiotherapy plus CTLA-4 blockade in lung cancer. Profiling relied on immunoSEQ multiplex PCR, and the TCRdb table lists in-frame clones only, not all of them. The data show about 35,000 clones, more than 70% seen once. The sequenced sample was peripheral blood, obtained from a patient treated with radiotherapy plus ipilimumab. This clonotype was sampled from a human donor with non-small cell lung cancer who had stable disease on radiotherapy plus ipilimumab.

CDR3 bases: TGTGCCAGCAGCCAAGATATCGGGAGCAGACCCCATGAGCAGTTCTTC. Amino acids: CASSQDIGSRPHEQFF. The chain employs TRBV14 and TRBJ2-1; D perhaps matches TRBD2 (6 bases). The CDR3 is 16 residues long. The germline V gene has CDR1 SGHDN and CDR2 FVKESK. Trimming removed 0 bases at V and 8 bases at J, with 17 bases between.